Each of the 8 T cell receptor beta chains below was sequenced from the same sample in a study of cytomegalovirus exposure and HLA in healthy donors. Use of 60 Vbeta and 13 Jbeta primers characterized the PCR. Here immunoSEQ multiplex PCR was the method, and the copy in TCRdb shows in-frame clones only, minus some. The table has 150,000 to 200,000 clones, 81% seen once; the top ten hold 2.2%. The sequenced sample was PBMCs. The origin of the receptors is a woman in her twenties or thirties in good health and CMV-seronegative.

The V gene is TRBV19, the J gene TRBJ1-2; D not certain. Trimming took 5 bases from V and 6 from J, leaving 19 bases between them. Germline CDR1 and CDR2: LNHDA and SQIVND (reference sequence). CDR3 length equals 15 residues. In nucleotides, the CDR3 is TGTGCCAGTAGTCCTAATAACGGAGATCCGGATGGCTACACCTTC. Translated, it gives CASSPNNGDPDGYTF.

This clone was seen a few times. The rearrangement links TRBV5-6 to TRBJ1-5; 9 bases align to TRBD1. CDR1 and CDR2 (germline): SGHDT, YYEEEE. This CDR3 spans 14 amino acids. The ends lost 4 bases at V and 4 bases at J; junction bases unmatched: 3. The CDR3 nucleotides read TGTGCCAGCAGCCCGGGACAGGGTAATCAGCCCCAGCATTTT. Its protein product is CASSPGQGNQPQHF.

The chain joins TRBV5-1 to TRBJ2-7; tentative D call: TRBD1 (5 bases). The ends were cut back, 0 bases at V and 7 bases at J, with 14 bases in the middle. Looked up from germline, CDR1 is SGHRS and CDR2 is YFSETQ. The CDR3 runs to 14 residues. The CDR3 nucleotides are TGCGCCAGCAGCTTGGCACAGGTGGACAATGAGCAGTACTTC. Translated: CASSLAQVDNEQYF.

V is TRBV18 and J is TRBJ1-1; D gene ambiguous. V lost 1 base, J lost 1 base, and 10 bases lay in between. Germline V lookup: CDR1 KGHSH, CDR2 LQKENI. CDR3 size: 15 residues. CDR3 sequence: CASSPRSQQNTEAFF. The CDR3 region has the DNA TGTGCCAGCTCACCACGTTCACAGCAGAACACTGAAGCTTTCTTT. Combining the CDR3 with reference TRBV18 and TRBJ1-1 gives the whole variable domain NAGVMQNPRHLVRRRGQEARLRCSPMKGHSHVYWYRQLPEEGLKFMVYLQKENIIDESGMPKERFSAEFPKEGPSILRIQQVVRGDSAAYFCASSPRSQQNTEAFFGQGTRLTVV.

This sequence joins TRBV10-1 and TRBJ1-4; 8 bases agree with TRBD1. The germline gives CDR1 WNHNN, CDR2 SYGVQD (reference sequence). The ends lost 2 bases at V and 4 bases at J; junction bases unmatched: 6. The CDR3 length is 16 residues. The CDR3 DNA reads TGCGCCAGCAGTGAGCCGACAGGGGACCTTAATGAAAAACTGTTTTTT. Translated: CASSEPTGDLNEKLFF.

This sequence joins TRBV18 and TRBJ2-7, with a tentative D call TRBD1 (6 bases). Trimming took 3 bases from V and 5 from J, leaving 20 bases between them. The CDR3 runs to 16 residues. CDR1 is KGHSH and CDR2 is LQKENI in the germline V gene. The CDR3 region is CASSPTSGTSHHEQYF. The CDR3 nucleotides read TGTGCCAGCTCACCGACTTCGGGGACAAGTCATCACGAGCAGTACTTC.

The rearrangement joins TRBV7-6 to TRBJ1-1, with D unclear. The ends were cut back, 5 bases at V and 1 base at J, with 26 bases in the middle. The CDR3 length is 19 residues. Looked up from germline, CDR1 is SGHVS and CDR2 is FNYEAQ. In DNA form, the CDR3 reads TGTGCCAGCAGCCCCCCGGCCCCGCCAGCCGCACCAGGGAACACTGAAGCTTTCTTT. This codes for CASSPPAPPAAPGNTEAFF.

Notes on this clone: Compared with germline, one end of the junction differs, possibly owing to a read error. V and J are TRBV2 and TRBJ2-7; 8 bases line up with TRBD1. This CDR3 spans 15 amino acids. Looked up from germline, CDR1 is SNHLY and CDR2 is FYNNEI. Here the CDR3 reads CASREGTGVSYEQYF. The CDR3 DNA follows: TGTGCCAGCAGGGAAGGGACAGGTGTCTCCTACGAGCAGTACTTC.